This T cell receptor beta chain originates from a study of T cell changes during pregnancy in multiple sclerosis. Clones were sequenced by immunoSEQ multiplex PCR, and TCRdb holds only the in-frame ones, with some missing. The sample yields some 100,000 clones, 90% to 95% seen once. The CDR3 is 13 amino acids. Trimming removed 0 bases from V and 6 bases from J, with 8 bases in between. In germline, CDR1 is SGHRS, CDR2 YFSETQ. Sample: peripheral blood, taken in the second trimester of pregnancy. The TCR comes from a female donor with multiple sclerosis, enrolled in a pregnancy study. The gene calls are TRBV5-1 and TRBJ2-3; possible D gene TRBD2, 5 bases. This CDR3 reads CASSLAPGDTQYF. As DNA, the CDR3 is TGCGCCAGCAGCTTGGCCCCGGGGGATACGCAGTATTTT.